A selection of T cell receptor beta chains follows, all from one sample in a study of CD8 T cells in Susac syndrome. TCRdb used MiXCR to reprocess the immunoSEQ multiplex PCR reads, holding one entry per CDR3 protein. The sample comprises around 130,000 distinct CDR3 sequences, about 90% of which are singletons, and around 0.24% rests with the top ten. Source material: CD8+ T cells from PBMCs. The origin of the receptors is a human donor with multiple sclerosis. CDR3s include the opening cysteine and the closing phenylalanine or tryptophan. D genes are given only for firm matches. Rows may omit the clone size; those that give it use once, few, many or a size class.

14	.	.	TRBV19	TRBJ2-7	CASSWGSGSYEQYF	TGTGCCAGTAGTTGGGGTAGCGGCTCCTACGAGCAGTACTTC
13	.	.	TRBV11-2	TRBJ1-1	CAAARIGNTEAFF	TGTGCCGCAGCCCGGATTGGGAACACTGAAGCTTTCTTT
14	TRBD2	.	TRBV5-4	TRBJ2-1	CASSLFSSGNEQFF	TGTGCCAGCAGCTTGTTTTCTAGCGGAAATGAGCAGTTCTTC
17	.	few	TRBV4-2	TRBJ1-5	CASSQEQAAYSNQPQHF	TGTGCCAGCAGCCAAGAACAGGCCGCTTATAGCAATCAGCCCCAGCATTTT
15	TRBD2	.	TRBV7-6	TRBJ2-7	CASSSLAGGSYEQYF	TGTGCCAGCAGCTCACTAGCGGGAGGGTCTTACGAGCAGTACTTC
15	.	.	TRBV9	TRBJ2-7	CASSRGGTGVYEQYF	TGTGCCAGCAGCCGGGGGGGGACAGGAGTCTACGAGCAGTACTTC
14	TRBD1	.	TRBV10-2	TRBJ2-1	CASRFTGDYNEQFF	TGCGCCAGCCGCTTCACAGGGGACTACAATGAGCAGTTCTTC
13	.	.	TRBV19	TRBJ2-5	CASSIDGHETQYF	TGTGCCAGTAGTATAGATGGGCACGAGACCCAGTACTTC
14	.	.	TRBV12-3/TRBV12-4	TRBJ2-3	CASSFGVFTDTQYF	TGTGCCAGCAGTTTTGGGGTGTTCACAGATACGCAGTATTTT
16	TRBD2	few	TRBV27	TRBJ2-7	CASSLGSASGSYEQYF	TGTGCCAGCAGTTTAGGGTCCGCTAGCGGGAGTTACGAGCAGTACTTC
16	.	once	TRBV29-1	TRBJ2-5	CSVEDRSGLPWETQYF	TGCAGCGTTGAAGATCGGTCAGGTCTCCCATGGGAGACCCAGTACTTC
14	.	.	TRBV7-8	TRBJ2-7	CASSLSGTDYEQYF	TGTGCCAGCAGCTTATCAGGGACTGACTACGAGCAGTACTTC
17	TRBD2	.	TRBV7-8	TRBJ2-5	CASSLALAGGKQETQYF	TGTGCCAGCAGCTTAGCCTTAGCGGGCGGAAAACAAGAGACCCAGTACTTC
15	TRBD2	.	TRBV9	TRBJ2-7	CASSVTSGTVYEQYF	TGTGCCAGCAGCGTGACTAGCGGGACGGTCTACGAGCAGTACTTC
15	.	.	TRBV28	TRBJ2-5	CASSPTRLLGETQYF	TGTGCCAGCAGTCCGACACGACTACTCGGGGAGACCCAGTACTTC
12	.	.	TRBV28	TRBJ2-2	CATKYLRGELFF	TGTGCTACTAAATACCTCCGCGGGGAGCTGTTTTTT
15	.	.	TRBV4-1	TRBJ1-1	CASSLNPDRPEEAFF	TGCGCCAGCAGCCTCAACCCAGACCGTCCTGAAGAAGCTTTCTTT
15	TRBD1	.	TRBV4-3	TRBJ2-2	CASSPGQDYTGELFF	TGCGCCAGCAGCCCAGGACAGGACTACACCGGGGAGCTGTTTTTT
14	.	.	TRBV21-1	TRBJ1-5	CASRRAGYGQPQHF	TGTGCCAGCAGGAGGGCAGGGTATGGTCAGCCCCAGCATTTT
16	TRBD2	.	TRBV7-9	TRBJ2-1	CASSLVAGGPAGEQFF	TGTGCCAGCAGCTTAGTTGCGGGAGGGCCCGCGGGTGAGCAGTTCTTC
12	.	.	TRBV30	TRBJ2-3	CAWSAYTDTQYF	TGTGCCTGGAGTGCCTACACAGATACGCAGTATTTT
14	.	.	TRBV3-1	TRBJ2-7	CASSQAGWEYEQYF	TGTGCCAGCAGCCAAGCAGGGTGGGAATACGAGCAGTACTTC
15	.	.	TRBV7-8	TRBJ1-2	CASSPDSHILYVYTF	TGTGCCAGCAGCCCAGACAGTCACATACTATATGTCTACACCTTC
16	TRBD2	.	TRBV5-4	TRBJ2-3	CASSMGSSGLTDTQYF	TGTGCCAGCAGCATGGGGTCTAGCGGCCTCACAGATACGCAGTATTTT
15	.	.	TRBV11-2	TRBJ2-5	CASSLVTSFDETQYF	TGTGCCAGCAGCTTAGTTACTAGCTTCGACGAGACCCAGTACTTC
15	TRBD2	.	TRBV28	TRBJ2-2	CASSLSAGGTGELFF	TGTGCCAGCAGTTTAAGCGCGGGGGGCACCGGGGAGCTGTTTTTT
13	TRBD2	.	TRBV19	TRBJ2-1	CASSISGGNEQFF	TGTGCCAGTAGTATATCGGGAGGGAATGAGCAGTTCTTC
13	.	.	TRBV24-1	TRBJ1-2	CATSPGLGYGYTF	TGTGCCACCAGTCCCGGACTTGGGTATGGCTACACCTTC
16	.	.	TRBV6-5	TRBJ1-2	CASSYLMGGSAGGYTF	TGTGCCAGCAGTTACTTAATGGGCGGATCCGCAGGTGGCTACACCTTC
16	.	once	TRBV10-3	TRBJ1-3	CAISDILAGAGNTIYF	TGTGCCATCAGTGACATATTGGCGGGGGCTGGAAACACCATATATTTT
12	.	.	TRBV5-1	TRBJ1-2	CASNGGDYGYTF	TGCGCCAGCAACGGGGGTGACTATGGCTACACCTTC
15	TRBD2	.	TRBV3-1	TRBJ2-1	CASSHVAGGEGEQFF	TGTGCCAGCAGCCACGTAGCGGGAGGGGAGGGTGAGCAGTTCTTC
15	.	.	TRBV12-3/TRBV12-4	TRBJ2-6	CASSLTHSGANVLTF	TGTGCCAGCAGTCTGACCCACTCTGGGGCCAACGTCCTGACTTTC
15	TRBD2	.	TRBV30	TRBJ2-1	CAWSAGTSGRNEQFF	TGTGCCTGGAGTGCTGGGACTAGCGGGAGGAATGAGCAGTTCTTC
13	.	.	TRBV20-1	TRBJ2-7	CSARGYGPYEQYF	TGCAGTGCTAGGGGATATGGCCCCTACGAGCAGTACTTC
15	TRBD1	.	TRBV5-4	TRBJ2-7	CASSFDGTALYEQYF	TGTGCCAGCAGCTTTGACGGGACAGCCCTATACGAGCAGTACTTC
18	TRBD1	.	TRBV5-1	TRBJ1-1	CASSFGQGEVLGNTEAFF	TGCGCCAGCAGCTTCGGACAGGGGGAAGTCTTAGGGAACACTGAAGCTTTCTTT
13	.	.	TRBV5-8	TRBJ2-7	CASSSGWGYEQYF	TGTGCCAGCAGCTCAGGGTGGGGCTACGAGCAGTACTTC
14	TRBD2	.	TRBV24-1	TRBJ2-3	CATSDSSGPDTQYF	TGTGCCACCAGTGATTCTAGCGGCCCAGATACGCAGTATTTT
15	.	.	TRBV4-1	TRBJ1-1	CASSLLVGEGTEAFF	TGCGCCAGCAGCCTACTGGTGGGAGAGGGCACTGAAGCTTTCTTT
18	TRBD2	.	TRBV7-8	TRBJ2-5	CASSYPGQSGRYQETQYF	TGTGCCAGCAGCTATCCCGGGCAGAGCGGGAGGTACCAAGAGACCCAGTACTTC
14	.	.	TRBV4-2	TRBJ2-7	CASSQDQITYEQYF	TGTGCCAGCAGCCAAGATCAGATTACCTACGAGCAGTACTTC
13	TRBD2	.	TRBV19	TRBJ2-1	CASSTSGWNEQFF	TGTGCCAGTAGTACTAGCGGGTGGAATGAGCAGTTCTTC
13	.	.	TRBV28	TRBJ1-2	CASSSSNLYGYTF	TGTGCCAGCAGTTCTAGTAATCTCTATGGCTACACCTTC
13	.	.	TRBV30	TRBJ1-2	CAWSVGGTGGYTF	TGTGCCTGGAGTGTAGGCGGGACCGGGGGCTACACCTTC
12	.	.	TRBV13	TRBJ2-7	CASSHTGVEQYF	TGTGCCAGCAGCCACACAGGAGTCGAGCAGTACTTC
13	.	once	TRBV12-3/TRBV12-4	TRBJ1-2	CASNLGLFYGYTF	TGTGCCAGCAACCTGGGACTCTTCTATGGCTACACCTTC
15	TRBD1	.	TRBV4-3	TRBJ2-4	CASSASTGFQNIQYF	TGCGCCAGCAGCGCCTCGACAGGGTTTCAAAACATTCAGTACTTC
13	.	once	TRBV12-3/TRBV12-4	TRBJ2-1	CASTYSTYNEQFF	TGTGCCAGCACCTACAGCACCTACAATGAGCAGTTCTTC
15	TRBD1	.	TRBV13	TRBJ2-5	CASSAFGTGQETQYF	TGTGCCAGCAGCGCCTTCGGGACAGGGCAAGAGACCCAGTACTTC
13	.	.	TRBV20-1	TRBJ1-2	CSARDIGGGGYTF	TGCAGTGCTAGAGATATAGGTGGAGGGGGCTACACCTTC
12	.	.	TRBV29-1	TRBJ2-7	CSVEGGEYEQYF	TGCAGCGTCGAAGGGGGGGAGTACGAGCAGTACTTC